These T cell receptor beta chains were read from a single sample in a study of T-cell reconstitution after alpha-beta-depleted transplantation in children. TCRdb itself ran the PCR reads through MiXCR, one entry per CDR3 protein. This table has around 800,000 distinct CDR3 sequences, about 16% appearing once. Material: PBMCs, mostly from graft donor cells, obtained 360 days after TCRalphabeta/CD19-depleted stem cell transplant. These receptors originate from a male patient younger than 18 who had a stem cell transplant for acute lymphoblastic leukemia, so the T cells may come from the graft donor. Each CDR3 is given with its conserved first and last residue. The order of the fields is D gene, clone size, V gene, J gene, CDR3 DNA, CDR3 protein. D genes are given only for firm matches. Some rows mark clone size as missing; the rest say once, few, many or name a class of expanded clone.

D gene: TRBD1; clone size: few; V gene: TRBV18; J gene: TRBJ1-5; CDR3 DNA: TGTGCCAGCTCACCGGGACAGGGGTCGGTCTATAGCAATCAGCCCCAGCATTTT; CDR3 protein: CASSPGQGSVYSNQPQHF
D gene: TRBD1; clone size: NA; V gene: TRBV5-1; J gene: TRBJ1-4; CDR3 DNA: TGCGCCAGCAGCTTGGACGACAGGGGATGGAGTGAAAAACTGTTTTTT; CDR3 protein: CASSLDDRGWSEKLFF
D gene: NA; clone size: NA; V gene: TRBV4-1; J gene: TRBJ1-1; CDR3 DNA: TGCGCCAGCAGCGGGTTTAAGGGGCCGAACACTGAAGCTTTCTTT; CDR3 protein: CASSGFKGPNTEAFF
D gene: NA; clone size: NA; V gene: TRBV28; J gene: TRBJ2-2; CDR3 DNA: TGTGCCAGCAGCGTACTACAGTCGGGGGACAACACCGGGGAGCTGTTTTTT; CDR3 protein: CASSVLQSGDNTGELFF
D gene: NA; clone size: NA; V gene: TRBV5-1; J gene: TRBJ1-1; CDR3 DNA: TGCGCCAGCAGCCCCTGGGCCCCGCCGGAAGCTTTCTTT; CDR3 protein: CASSPWAPPEAFF
D gene: TRBD2; clone size: few; V gene: TRBV6-5; J gene: TRBJ2-1; CDR3 DNA: TGTGCCAGCAGTTACGGGCTAGCGGGCCCCTCTTTAAGGGATGAGCAGTTCTTC; CDR3 protein: CASSYGLAGPSLRDEQFF
D gene: TRBD2; clone size: few; V gene: TRBV12-3/TRBV12-4; J gene: TRBJ2-1; CDR3 DNA: TGTGCCAGCGGACTAGCCCTTGTCAATGAGCAGTTCTTC; CDR3 protein: CASGLALVNEQFF
D gene: TRBD2; clone size: NA; V gene: TRBV7-2; J gene: TRBJ2-1; CDR3 DNA: TGTGCCAGCAGCTTAGAACTAGCGGGACCCTTGAATGAGCAGTTCTTC; CDR3 protein: CASSLELAGPLNEQFF
D gene: NA; clone size: few; V gene: TRBV5-6; J gene: TRBJ2-7; CDR3 DNA: TGTGCCAGCAGCGTACAGGTAACAGGGCAGTACTTC; CDR3 protein: CASSVQVTGQYF
D gene: NA; clone size: few; V gene: TRBV24-1; J gene: TRBJ2-1; CDR3 DNA: TGTGCCACCAGTGAATCCGGTAATGAGCAGTTCTTC; CDR3 protein: CATSESGNEQFF
D gene: TRBD1; clone size: NA; V gene: TRBV12-3/TRBV12-4; J gene: TRBJ1-1; CDR3 DNA: TGTGCCAGCAGTTTTGCCCGAAGGACAGGGAGGGTTGAAGCTTTCTTT; CDR3 protein: CASSFARRTGRVEAFF
D gene: TRBD1; clone size: few; V gene: TRBV2; J gene: TRBJ2-5; CDR3 DNA: TGTGCCAGCAGTGAAAAGCCGGGACAGGGGAAGACCCAGTACTTC; CDR3 protein: CASSEKPGQGKTQYF